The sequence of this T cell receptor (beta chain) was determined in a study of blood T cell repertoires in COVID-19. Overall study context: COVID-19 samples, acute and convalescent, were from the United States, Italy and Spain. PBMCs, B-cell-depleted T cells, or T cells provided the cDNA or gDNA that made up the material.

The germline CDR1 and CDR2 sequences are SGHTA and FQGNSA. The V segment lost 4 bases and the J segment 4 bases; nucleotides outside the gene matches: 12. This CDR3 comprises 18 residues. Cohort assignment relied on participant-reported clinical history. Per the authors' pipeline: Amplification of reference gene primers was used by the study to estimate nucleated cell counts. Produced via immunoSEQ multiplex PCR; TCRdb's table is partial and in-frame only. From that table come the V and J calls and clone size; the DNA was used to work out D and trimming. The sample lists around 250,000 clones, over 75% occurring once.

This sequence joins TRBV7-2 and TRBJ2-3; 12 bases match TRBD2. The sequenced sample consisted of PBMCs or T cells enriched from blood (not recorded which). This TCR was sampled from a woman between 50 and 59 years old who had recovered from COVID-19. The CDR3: CASSSSGLAGRRADTQYF. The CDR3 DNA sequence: TGTGCCAGCAGCTCGTCCGGACTAGCGGGACGTCGGGCAGATACGCAGTATTTT.